This T cell receptor beta chain was observed in a study of OX40 agonist ivuxolimab in advanced cancers. Study findings and constraints: Within 6 weeks, CD4+ and CD8+ blood T cells expanded clonally at 0.1 to 3.0 mg/kg.

As to this clone: Its antigen is not identified.

Clones were read by immunoSEQ multiplex PCR, and TCRdb kept only the in-frame ones, dropping some. Of just over 90,000 clones in the sample, roughly nine tenths were seen once. Trimming removed 0 bases at V and 15 bases at J, with 16 bases between. This CDR3 has 13 amino acids. Per the germline V gene, CDR1 is MGHRA and CDR2 is YSYEKL. The clonotype comes from an adult with an advanced solid tumor such as melanoma, head and neck, liver or kidney cancer. This specimen was CD4+ or CD8+ T cells sorted from blood, taken in a trial of the OX40 agonist ivuxolimab. J is TRBJ2-3 and V is TRBV4-1, with TRBD2 as a possible D gene (6 bases). CDR3 sequence: CASSQDKAGLSYF. The CDR3 DNA is TGCGCCAGCAGCCAAGATAAGGCGGGACTCTCATATTTT.